Listed below are T cell receptor beta chains from one sample, sequenced in a study of T cells after posttransplantation cyclophosphamide. The protocol was immunoSEQ multiplex PCR, while the TCRdb copy is restricted to in-frame clones and leaves out a portion. This sample carries tens of thousands of clones, about 93% of them seen once, and the ten largest clones take roughly 3%. The sample taken for sequencing was PBMCs. The receptors derive from a woman aged 30 to 39 in good health and a related stem cell transplant donor. Each CDR3 is given with its conserved first and last residue. The order of the fields is CDR3 DNA, CDR3 protein, J gene, clone size, CDR3 length, D gene, V gene. A D gene is named only where the DNA matches it firmly. Clone size, where shown, is once, few, many, or a class for clones that have expanded.

TGTGCCAGCTCGGCAGGGGGCTTGAGGGGGAATGAGCAGTTCTTC,CASSAGGLRGNEQFF,TRBJ2-1,NA,15,TRBD1,TRBV6-5
TGTGCCAGCAGCAGGGAACAGGGCGTTTATAGTGAAGCTTTCTTT,CASSREQGVYSEAFF,TRBJ1-1,NA,15,NA,TRBV27
TGTGCCAGCAGTTACTCGGATACAGGGGCCACTGAAGCTTTCTTT,CASSYSDTGATEAFF,TRBJ1-1,NA,15,TRBD1,TRBV6-5
TGTGCCAGCATCCCTGCGGCCGGGAGCTATGGCTACACCTTC,CASIPAAGSYGYTF,TRBJ1-2,NA,14,NA,TRBV6-5
TGTGCCAGCAGCTTGGGTTTCGGGGGGAATGAGCAGTTCTTC,CASSLGFGGNEQFF,TRBJ2-1,few,14,TRBD2,TRBV7-7
TGTGCCATCAGTGTACCGGGACAGGGAGTACTTGAAGCTTTCTTT,CAISVPGQGVLEAFF,TRBJ1-1,NA,15,TRBD1,TRBV10-3
TGTGCCAGCTCCTTTCGGGGCGAGCAGTACTTC,CASSFRGEQYF,TRBJ2-7,NA,11,NA,TRBV2
TGTGCCAGCTCTGATTTTCGCAATCAGCCCCAGCATTTT,CASSDFRNQPQHF,TRBJ1-5,NA,13,NA,TRBV19
TGTGCCAGCAGCTTAGACCGAGTTCCGGGACGCCGCTCTGGGGCCAACGTCCTGACTTTC,CASSLDRVPGRRSGANVLTF,TRBJ2-6,NA,20,NA,TRBV11-2
TGTGCCATCAGCAACCAGGGTAGGGGTACCGCTGAAGCTTTCTTT,CAISNQGRGTAEAFF,TRBJ1-1,NA,15,NA,TRBV10-3
TGTGCCAGTAGACCCAGGGCGATGAACACTGAAGCTTTCTTT,CASRPRAMNTEAFF,TRBJ1-1,NA,14,NA,TRBV19
TGTGCCACCGGACGGGACCGGGCTGAAGCTTTCTTT,CATGRDRAEAFF,TRBJ1-1,NA,12,NA,TRBV15
TGTGCCAGCAGGTTGACGAACATTCAGTACTTC,CASRLTNIQYF,TRBJ2-4,NA,11,NA,TRBV28
TGTGCTAGTTTAGGGGGCCGTCTGAACACTGAAGCTTTCTTT,CASLGGRLNTEAFF,TRBJ1-1,NA,14,TRBD1,TRBV12-5
TGTGCCAGCAGCCTCATTGCCGGGACAACTGAAGCTTTCTTT,CASSLIAGTTEAFF,TRBJ1-1,NA,14,NA,TRBV4-2
TGTGCCAGTAGTATTGGCTCCAGCATTACTGGAAACACCATATATTTT,CASSIGSSITGNTIYF,TRBJ1-3,NA,16,NA,TRBV19
TGTGCCAGTAGTACGACCGGGACAGGGGGATACGAGCAGTACTTC,CASSTTGTGGYEQYF,TRBJ2-7,NA,15,TRBD1,TRBV19
TGTGCCAGCAGCCTGACAAACACCGGGGAGCTGTTTTTT,CASSLTNTGELFF,TRBJ2-2,once,13,NA,TRBV7-9
TGTGCCAGCAGCTCGAGATGGGACTCCGAGCAGTACTTC,CASSSRWDSEQYF,TRBJ2-7,NA,13,NA,TRBV7-9
TGTGCCAGCAGCGAGGGGACTAGCGGGGTCTACGAGCAGTACTTC,CASSEGTSGVYEQYF,TRBJ2-7,once,15,TRBD2,TRBV7-2
TGTGCCACCGTCAGGGGTTGGGGCACTGAAGCTTTCTTT,CATVRGWGTEAFF,TRBJ1-1,NA,13,NA,TRBV6-6
TGTGCCAGCAGCCTCAGACAGGCCCAAGAGACCCAGTACTTC,CASSLRQAQETQYF,TRBJ2-5,NA,14,NA,TRBV5-4
TGTGCCAGCAGCCAAGGGATCGGGACAGGGGGAGGCTACACCTTC,CASSQGIGTGGGYTF,TRBJ1-2,NA,15,TRBD1,TRBV4-2
TGTGCCAGCAGTTCCACTAGCGGGGCTGTCGATCAGTACTTC,CASSSTSGAVDQYF,TRBJ2-4,NA,14,TRBD2,TRBV6-4
TGTGCCAGTAGTATCACAGCAGGGGAGACAGATACGCAGTATTTT,CASSITAGETDTQYF,TRBJ2-3,once,15,NA,TRBV19
TGTGCCAGCAGACACGACAGGAACACTGAAGCTTTCTTT,CASRHDRNTEAFF,TRBJ1-1,NA,13,NA,TRBV7-9
TGTGCCAGCAGCTTAGAGGTCGGGGGCTCCGGGGAGCTGTTTTTT,CASSLEVGGSGELFF,TRBJ2-2,NA,15,NA,TRBV7-2
TGTGCCAGCAGCAAGCAGGGACAGGAGACCCAGTACTTC,CASSKQGQETQYF,TRBJ2-5,NA,13,TRBD1,TRBV7-2
TGCGCCAGCAGCTTGGAAGGGCAGCAAGGAGCTTTCTTT,CASSLEGQQGAFF,TRBJ1-1,NA,13,NA,TRBV5-1
TGTGCCAGCAGCTTAGCAGGCCGTCACACCATATATTTT,CASSLAGRHTIYF,TRBJ1-3,NA,13,NA,TRBV7-9
TGTGCCAGCTCACCAGGGGCCGACTATGGCTACACCTTC,CASSPGADYGYTF,TRBJ1-2,NA,13,NA,TRBV18
TGTGCCAGCAGCTTGGGTTGGGGTTCCTACGAGCAGTACTTC,CASSLGWGSYEQYF,TRBJ2-7,NA,14,NA,TRBV5-5
TGTGCCAGCAGTGGCCAAGAGACCCAGTACTTC,CASSGQETQYF,TRBJ2-5,NA,11,NA,TRBV2
TGTGCCAGCAGCTTAGCGAAGGCAGGGGGCGATGGCTACACCTTC,CASSLAKAGGDGYTF,TRBJ1-2,NA,15,TRBD1,TRBV7-2
TGTGCCAGCAGTTCACTCGGGACAGGGGGAGAGACCCAGTACTTC,CASSSLGTGGETQYF,TRBJ2-5,NA,15,TRBD1,TRBV6-1